The clone carrying this T cell receptor (beta chain) was recorded many times. Its antigen is undetermined. The data originate from a study of T-cell reconstitution after alpha-beta-depleted transplantation in children. Regarding the study as a whole: After transplant, high TCRbeta diversity at day 60 in some patients arose from surviving recipient T cells and thymic progenitors. Two months or so post-transplant, alpha-beta T cells reportedly derived from several hundred expanded graft clones. From newly produced T cells came most of the T-cell counts and diversity one year after transplant.

The CDR3 has 15 amino acids. V was clipped by 1 base and J by 0 bases; unmatched bases: 2. Germline lookup yields CDR1 SGHTA and CDR2 FQGNSA. As it was prepared, the TCRbeta library received unique molecular identifiers. TCRdb reprocessed the PCR reads with MiXCR, giving one entry per CDR3 protein. The sample has 55,000 to 90,000 distinct CDR3 sequences, roughly 4.4% seen once; the top ten hold 18%. Sequencing used PBMCs, mostly from graft donor cells, obtained 180 days after TCRalphabeta/CD19-depleted stem cell transplant. This clonotype originated in a boy in the first two years of life who had a stem cell transplant for acute myeloid leukemia, so the T cells may come from the graft donor. The chain uses TRBV7-2 and TRBJ1-1; 7 bases fit TRBD1. Here the CDR3 DNA reads TGTGCCAGCAGCTTAGAGGGGGCGGTGAACACTGAAGCTTTCTTT. It translates to CASSLEGAVNTEAFF.